Below are 26 T cell receptor beta chains sequenced from a single sample in a study of blood T cell repertoires in COVID-19. Produced via immunoSEQ multiplex PCR; TCRdb's table is partial and in-frame only. The sample records over 300,000 clones, around 90% being singletons. Sequences were obtained from peripheral blood. These receptors were collected from a man aged 35-49 years with acute or convalescent COVID-19.

The chain links TRBV6-1 to TRBJ1-6, with D possibly matching TRBD1 (5 bases). Trimming removed 1 base from V and 9 bases from J, with 10 bases in between. The V gene's germline CDR1 is MNHNS and CDR2 SASEGT. The CDR3 covers 14 residues. CDR3 sequence: CASSEGTGVSPLHF. Here the CDR3 DNA reads TGTGCCAGCAGTGAAGGCACGGGGGTTTCACCCCTCCACTTT.

This clone was seen only once. In DNA form, the CDR3 reads TGTGCCAGCAGCTTAGTAGGGACTAGCGGGACTAGAAGCAATGAGCAGTTCTTC. Translation gives CASSLVGTSGTRSNEQFF. This chain links TRBV11-2 with TRBJ2-1; TRBD2 matches at 13 bases. Germline V gives CDR1 SGHAT, CDR2 FQNNGV. The CDR3 is made up of 18 amino acids. V shed 1 base, J shed 6 bases, and the junction held 9 bases outside the gene matches.

This sequence joins TRBV19 and TRBJ2-5, with 11 bases fitting TRBD2. The CDR3 consists of 18 residues. V was clipped by 3 bases and J by 2 bases; unmatched bases: 11. Germline loops: CDR1 LNHDA, CDR2 SQIVND (reference sequence). The CDR3: CASSMGTSGGFAQETQYF. CDR3 coding DNA: TGTGCCAGTAGTATGGGGACTAGCGGAGGGTTCGCACAAGAGACCCAGTACTTC.

The rearrangement uses TRBV21-1 and TRBJ1-1; the table's D call, TRBD1, has no DNA check behind it. TRBV21-1 is an annotated pseudogene. CDR3 length: 12 amino acids. The CDR3 loop reads CASRLTVISAFF. The CDR3 DNA follows: TGTGCCAGCAGATTAACAGTCATCTCAGCTTTCTTT.

The gene calls are TRBV19 and TRBJ1-1; D perhaps matches TRBD1 (5 bases). The V end was cut by 5 bases, the J end by 1 base, with 8 bases between. The germline gives CDR1 LNHDA, CDR2 SQIVND (reference sequence). CDR3 length: 13 residues. The CDR3 bases are TGTGCCAGTAGTGGCAGGGAGAACACTGAAGCTTTCTTT. This codes for CASSGRENTEAFF.

The chain joins TRBV5-8 to TRBJ1-4, with D maybe TRBD1 (6 bases). V dropped 6 bases and J dropped 15 bases, with 24 bases sitting between them. Germline CDR1 reads SGHTS; CDR2 reads YDEGEE. The CDR3 runs 14 residues. CDR3 coding DNA: TGTGCCAGCACGAATCAGGGGAACCCCCCAACTGTGTTTTTT. Its translation is CASTNQGNPPTVFF.

V usage is TRBV27 and J usage is TRBJ1-2; D possibly corresponds to TRBD1 (6 bases). Looked up from germline, CDR1 is MNHEY and CDR2 is SMNVEV (reference sequence). CDR3 length: 13 residues. V lost 2 bases to trimming and J lost 4 bases, with 8 bases between them. This chain's CDR3 is CASSLTRGYGYTF. The CDR3 nucleotides read TGTGCCAGCAGTTTAACCAGGGGCTATGGCTACACCTTC.

J is TRBJ1-2 and V is TRBV27, with 8 bases fitting TRBD1. The V gene's germline CDR1 is MNHEY and CDR2 SMNVEV (reference sequence). Unmatched junction bases numbered 6, after V lost 3 bases and J lost 6 bases. This CDR3 has 14 residues. The chain's CDR3 is CASSFGQGRDGYTF. Written as DNA, the CDR3 is TGTGCCAGCAGTTTTGGACAGGGTCGGGATGGCTACACCTTC.

Only one count was recorded for this clone. The chain carries TRBV18 and TRBJ1-1; D may be TRBD1 (6 bases). The CDR3 covers 15 residues. Germline V gene data show CDR1 as KGHSH and CDR2 as LQKENI. Trimming removed 1 base at V and 1 base at J, with 10 bases between. This chain's CDR3 is CASSPQGVKNTEAFF. The DNA of the CDR3 is TGTGCCAGCTCACCACAGGGGGTTAAGAACACTGAAGCTTTCTTT.

This sequence joins TRBV4-3 and TRBJ2-7, with 10 bases lining up with TRBD2. The CDR3 has 17 residues. The V gene's germline CDR1 is LGHNA and CDR2 YSLEER. Trimming cost V 0 bases and J 3 bases; bases outside gene matches: 8. CDR3 sequence (DNA): TGCGCCAGCAGCCAAGATTGGACTAGCGGATCCTTCTACGAGCAGTACTTC. Translated: CASSQDWTSGSFYEQYF.

This chain links TRBV10-3 with TRBJ2-5, with a possible D match to TRBD1 (6 bases). This CDR3 contains 16 residues. The V gene's germline CDR1 is ENHRY and CDR2 SYGVKD. V gave up 3 bases and J gave up 5 bases, with 19 bases separating them. The CDR3: CAISETYRDGTETQYF. The CDR3 DNA sequence: TGTGCCATCAGTGAAACGTACAGGGATGGGACGGAGACCCAGTACTTC.

This rearrangement joins TRBV20-1 to TRBJ1-1; D remains unclear. Per germline, CDR1 DFQATT and CDR2 SNEGSKA (reference sequence). Trimming cost V 3 bases and J 2 bases, with 7 bases left between them. The CDR3 length is 12 residues. CDR3 sequence: CSASIENTEAFF. The CDR3 region has the DNA TGCAGTGCTAGTATAGAAAACACTGAAGCTTTCTTT.

The chain carries TRBV4-3 and TRBJ2-7, with a possible D match to TRBD2 (6 bases). Trimming cost V 0 bases and J 6 bases, with 9 bases left between them. The CDR3 consists of 13 residues. The V gene's germline CDR1 is LGHNA and CDR2 YSLEER. The CDR3 bases are TGCGCCAGCAGCCAAGATCGGGGGTTCGAGCAGTACTTC. It yields the protein CASSQDRGFEQYF.

The V gene is TRBV28, the J gene TRBJ1-6, with D perhaps matching TRBD1 (6 bases). Trimming pared 3 bases from V and 7 bases from J, leaving 10 bases between. This CDR3 region has 14 residues. Germline values: CDR1 MDHEN, CDR2 SYDVKM. The CDR3 sequence: CASSFRGINSPLHF. The CDR3 bases are TGTGCCAGCAGTTTTAGGGGGATAAATTCACCCCTCCACTTT.

The V gene is TRBV7-3, the J gene TRBJ1-2; 7 bases map to TRBD1. The CDR3 runs 16 residues. V shed 5 bases, J shed 7 bases, and the junction held 16 bases outside the gene matches. CDR1 is SGHTA, CDR2 FQGTGA, per germline. The CDR3 reads CASSPRLTAGGSGYTF. The CDR3 coding sequence is TGTGCCAGCAGCCCAAGATTGACGGCAGGGGGTAGTGGCTACACCTTC. Using reference TRBV7-3 and TRBJ1-2 for the parts outside the CDR3, the full variable domain is GAGVSQTPSNKVTEKGKYVELRCDPISGHTALYWYRQSLGQGPEFLIYFQGTGAADDSGLPNDRFFAVRPEGSVSTLKIQRTERGDSAVYLCASSPRLTAGGSGYTFGSGTRLTVV.

Note on this clone: Other DNA sequences from this sample encode an identical CDR3 as well. The chain recombines TRBV6-6 with TRBJ1-1, with D uncertain. With 2 bases removed from V and 4 bases from J, the gap between germline ends came to 8 bases. Per the germline V gene, CDR1 is MNHNY and CDR2 is SVGAGI (reference sequence). There are 13 residues in the CDR3. CDR3: CASSYEGATEAFF. CDR3 nucleotide sequence: TGTGCCAGCAGTTACGAGGGTGCCACTGAAGCTTTCTTT.

This clone was observed a single time. V usage is TRBV11-1 and J usage is TRBJ2-1; D is uncertain. This CDR3 region has 13 residues. The germline CDR1 and CDR2 sequences are SGHAT and FQDESV (reference sequence). Trimming removed 5 bases at V and 4 bases at J, with 9 bases between. The CDR3 DNA is TGTGCCAGCAGCCTCAACAGTTACAATGAGCAGTTCTTC. It codes for CASSLNSYNEQFF.

The chain couples TRBV7-9 to TRBJ1-1, with a possible D match to TRBD1 (6 bases). V shed 1 base and J shed 6 bases, with 27 bases lying between them. The CDR3 has 19 residues. Germline V gene sequence: CDR1 SEHNR, CDR2 FQNEAQ (reference sequence). CDR3 protein: CASSLEGYLRGGAGAEAFF. CDR3 DNA: TGTGCCAGCAGCTTAGAAGGTTACCTCCGAGGGGGGGCCGGGGCTGAAGCTTTCTTT.

This rearrangement joins TRBV7-3 to TRBJ2-2, with 8 positions matching TRBD2. CDR1 is SGHTA, CDR2 FQGTGA, per germline. J lost 0 bases, V lost 5 bases, and 8 bases had no gene match. The CDR3 length is 17 residues. The CDR3 DNA sequence: TGTGCCAGCAGCCCCCAGGGTAGCGGGGCGAACACCGGGGAGCTGTTTTTT. Protein: CASSPQGSGANTGELFF.

The chain uses TRBV19 and TRBJ1-1, with 11 bases lining up with TRBD1. Germline CDR1 and CDR2: LNHDA and SQIVND (reference sequence). This CDR3 comprises 16 residues. V lost 4 bases to trimming and J lost 6 bases; unmatched junction nucleotides: 10. CDR3 protein: CASSTRFRTGGPEAFF. CDR3 sequence (DNA): TGTGCCAGTAGTACCCGATTCAGGACAGGGGGCCCTGAAGCTTTCTTT.

This clone was seen a single time. The chain combines TRBV2 with TRBJ2-7, with 8 nucleotides matching TRBD2. The CDR3 covers 17 residues. Trimming removed 5 bases from V and 4 bases from J; junction bases left unmatched: 16. Germline CDR1 reads SNHLY; CDR2 reads FYNNEI. In DNA form, the CDR3 reads TGTGCCAGCAGTCGTCGCCCCCGGGGGGGCTCGTTGTACGAGCAGTACTTC. This encodes CASSRRPRGGSLYEQYF.

This chain joins TRBV2 and TRBJ1-5, with 7 bases that match TRBD1. Germline-derived CDR1 and CDR2 are SNHLY and FYNNEI. This CDR3 is built from 16 residues. With 4 bases clipped from V and 0 bases from J, the junction kept 6 bases outside the gene matches. The CDR3 region has the DNA TGTGCCAGCAGTGTAATGGGACAGAATAGCAATCAGCCCCAGCATTTT. It codes for CASSVMGQNSNQPQHF.

This chain links TRBV5-8 with TRBJ2-3, with D tentatively TRBD2 (5 bases). The V and J ends lost 1 base and 2 bases respectively, with 8 bases between them. The V gene's germline CDR1 is SGHTS and CDR2 YDEGEE. CDR3 length equals 14 residues. The CDR3 loop is CASSLSLATDTQYF. DNA of the CDR3: TGTGCCAGCAGCTTGAGTCTAGCCACAGATACGCAGTATTTT.

The V gene is TRBV11-2, the J gene TRBJ2-7, with D possibly being TRBD1 (5 bases). This CDR3 comprises 14 residues. V was cut by 1 base and J by 1 base, with 8 bases left in between. CDR1 and CDR2 (germline): SGHAT, FQNNGV. The CDR3 DNA follows: TGTGCCAGCAGCTTAGTAGCAGGGTCCTACGAGCAGTACTTC. This gives the protein CASSLVAGSYEQYF.

The chain has TRBV4-3 and TRBJ2-7; D possibly corresponds to TRBD2 (5 bases). This CDR3 comprises 14 residues. Germline V gene sequence: CDR1 LGHNA, CDR2 YSLEER. The V gene lost 3 bases and the J gene lost 0 bases, with 9 bases spanning the gap. CDR3: CASSQDLSSYEQYF. CDR3 DNA: TGCGCCAGCAGCCAGGACTTAAGCTCCTACGAGCAGTACTTC.

This chain connects TRBV27 to TRBJ2-7; 10 bases match TRBD2. The germline V gene has CDR1 MNHEY and CDR2 SMNVEV (reference sequence). The CDR3 has 14 residues. V was clipped by 5 bases and J by 3 bases; unmatched bases: 4. CDR3 amino acids: CASSPLAGVYEQYF. DNA of the CDR3: TGTGCCAGCAGTCCCCTAGCGGGGGTCTACGAGCAGTACTTC.